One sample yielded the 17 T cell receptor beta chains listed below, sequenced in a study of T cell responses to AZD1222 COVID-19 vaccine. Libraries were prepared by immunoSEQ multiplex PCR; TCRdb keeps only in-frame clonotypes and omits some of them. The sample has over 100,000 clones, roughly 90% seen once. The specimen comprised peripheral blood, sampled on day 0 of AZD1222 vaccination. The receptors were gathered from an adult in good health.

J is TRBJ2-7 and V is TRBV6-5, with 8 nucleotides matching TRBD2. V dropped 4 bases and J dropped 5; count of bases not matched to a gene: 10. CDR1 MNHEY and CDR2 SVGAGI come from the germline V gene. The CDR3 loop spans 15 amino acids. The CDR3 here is CASSLNGRAADEQYF. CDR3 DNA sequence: TGTGCCAGCAGTTTGAACGGGAGGGCCGCCGACGAGCAGTACTTC.

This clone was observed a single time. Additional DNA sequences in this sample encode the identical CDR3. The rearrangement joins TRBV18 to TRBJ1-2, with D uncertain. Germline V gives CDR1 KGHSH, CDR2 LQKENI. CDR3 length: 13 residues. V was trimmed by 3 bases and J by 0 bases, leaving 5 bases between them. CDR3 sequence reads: CASSPQANYGYTF. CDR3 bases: TGTGCCAGCTCACCCCAGGCTAACTATGGCTACACCTTC.

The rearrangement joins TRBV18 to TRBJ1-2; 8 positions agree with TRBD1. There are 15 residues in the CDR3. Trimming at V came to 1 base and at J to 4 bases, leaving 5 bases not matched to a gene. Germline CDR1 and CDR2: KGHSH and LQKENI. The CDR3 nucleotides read TGTGCCAGCTCACCACGGCAGGGGGCCAGCTATGGCTACACCTTC. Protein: CASSPRQGASYGYTF.

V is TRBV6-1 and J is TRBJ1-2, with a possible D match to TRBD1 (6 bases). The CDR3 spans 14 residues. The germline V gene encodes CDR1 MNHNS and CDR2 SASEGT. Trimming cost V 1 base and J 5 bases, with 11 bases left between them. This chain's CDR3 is CASSEDRAPYGYTF. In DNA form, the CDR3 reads TGTGCCAGCAGTGAAGACAGGGCACCGTATGGCTACACCTTC.

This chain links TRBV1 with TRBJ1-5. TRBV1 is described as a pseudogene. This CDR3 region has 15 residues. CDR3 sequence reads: CTSSPSAHVNQPQHF. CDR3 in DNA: TGCACCAGCAGCCCAAGCGCGCACGTCAATCAGCCCCAGCATTTT.

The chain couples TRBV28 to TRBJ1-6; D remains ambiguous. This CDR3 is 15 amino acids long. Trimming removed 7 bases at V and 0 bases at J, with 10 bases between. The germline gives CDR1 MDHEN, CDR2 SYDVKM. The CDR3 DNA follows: TGTGCCAGCATCGGAGGGAGCTCCTATAATTCACCCCTCCACTTT. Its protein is CASIGGSSYNSPLHF.

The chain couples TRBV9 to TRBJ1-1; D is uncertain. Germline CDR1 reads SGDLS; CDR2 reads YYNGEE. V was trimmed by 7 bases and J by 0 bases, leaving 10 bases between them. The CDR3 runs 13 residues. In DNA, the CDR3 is TGTGCCAGCCGCGCGGTCATGAACACTGAAGCTTTCTTT. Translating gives CASRAVMNTEAFF.

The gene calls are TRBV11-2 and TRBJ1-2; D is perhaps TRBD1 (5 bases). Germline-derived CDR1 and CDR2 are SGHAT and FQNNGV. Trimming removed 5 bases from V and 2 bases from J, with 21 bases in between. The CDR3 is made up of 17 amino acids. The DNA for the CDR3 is TGTGCCAGCAGCACCCCCCGGACATCCGGTTCCAACTATGGCTACACCTTC. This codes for CASSTPRTSGSNYGYTF. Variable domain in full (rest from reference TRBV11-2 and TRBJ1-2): EAGVAQSPRYKIIEKRQSVAFWCNPISGHATLYWYQQILGQGPKLLIQFQNNGVVDDSQLPKDRFSAERLKGVDSTLKIQPAKLEDSAVYLCASSTPRTSGSNYGYTFGSGTRLTVV.

CDR3 protein: CASSWDSPNGYTF. The CDR3 coding sequence is TGTGCCAGCAGTTGGGACAGTCCTAACGGCTACACCTTC. The rearrangement links TRBV28 to TRBJ1-2; 7 bases are shared with TRBD1. Germline-derived CDR1 and CDR2 are MDHEN and SYDVKM. This CDR3 comprises 13 residues. Trimming removed 4 bases from V and 8 bases from J; junction bases left unmatched: 7.

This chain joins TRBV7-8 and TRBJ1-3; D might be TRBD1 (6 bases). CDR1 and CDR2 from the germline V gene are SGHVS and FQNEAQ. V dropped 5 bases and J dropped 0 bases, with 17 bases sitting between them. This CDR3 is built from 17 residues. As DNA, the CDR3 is TGTGCCAGCAGCCCATCACAGGGTACTATCTCTGGAAACACCATATATTTT. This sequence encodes CASSPSQGTISGNTIYF.

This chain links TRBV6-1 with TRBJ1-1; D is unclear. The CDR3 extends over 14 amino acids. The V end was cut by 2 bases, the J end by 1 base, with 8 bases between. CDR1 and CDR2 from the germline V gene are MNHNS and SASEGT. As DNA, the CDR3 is TGTGCCAGCAGTGAACGGGGTTCGAACACTGAAGCTTTCTTT. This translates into CASSERGSNTEAFF.

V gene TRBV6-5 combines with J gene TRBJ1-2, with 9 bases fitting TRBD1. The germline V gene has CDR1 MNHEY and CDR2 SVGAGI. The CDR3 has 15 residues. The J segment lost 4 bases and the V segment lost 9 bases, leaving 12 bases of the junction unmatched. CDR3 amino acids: CASALRGQGTYGYTF. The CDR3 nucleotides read TGTGCCAGTGCCTTGAGGGGACAGGGAACCTATGGCTACACCTTC.

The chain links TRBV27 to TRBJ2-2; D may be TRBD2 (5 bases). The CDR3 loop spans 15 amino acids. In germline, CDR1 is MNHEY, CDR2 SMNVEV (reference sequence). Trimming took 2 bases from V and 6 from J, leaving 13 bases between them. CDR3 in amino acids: CASSLKRPAAGELFF. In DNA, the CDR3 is TGTGCCAGCAGTTTAAAACGACCAGCGGCCGGGGAGCTGTTTTTT.

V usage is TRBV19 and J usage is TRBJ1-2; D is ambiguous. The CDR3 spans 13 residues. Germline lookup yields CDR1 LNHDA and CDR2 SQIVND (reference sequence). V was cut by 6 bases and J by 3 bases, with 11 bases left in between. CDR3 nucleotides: TGTGCCAGTAGCTCATCGGTGCACTATGGCTACACCTTC. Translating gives CASSSSVHYGYTF. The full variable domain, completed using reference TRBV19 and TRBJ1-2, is DGGITQSPKYLFRKEGQNVTLSCEQNLNHDAMYWYRQDPGQGLRLIYYSQIVNDFQKGDIAEGYSVSREKKESFPLTVTSAQKNPTAFYLCASSSSVHYGYTFGSGTRLTVV.

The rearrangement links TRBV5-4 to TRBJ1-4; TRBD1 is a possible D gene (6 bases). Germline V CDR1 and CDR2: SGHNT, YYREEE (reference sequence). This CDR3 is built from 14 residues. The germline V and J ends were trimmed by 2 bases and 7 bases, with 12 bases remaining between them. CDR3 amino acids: CASSFQGQGEKLFF. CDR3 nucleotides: TGTGCCAGCAGCTTCCAGGGGCAGGGTGAAAAACTGTTTTTT.

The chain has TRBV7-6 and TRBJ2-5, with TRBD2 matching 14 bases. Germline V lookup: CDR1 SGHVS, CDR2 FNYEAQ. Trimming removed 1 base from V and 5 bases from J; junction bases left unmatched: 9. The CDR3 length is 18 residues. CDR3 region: CASSLGRLAGGPWETQYF. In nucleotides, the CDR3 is TGTGCCAGCAGCTTAGGGAGACTAGCGGGGGGGCCCTGGGAGACCCAGTACTTC.

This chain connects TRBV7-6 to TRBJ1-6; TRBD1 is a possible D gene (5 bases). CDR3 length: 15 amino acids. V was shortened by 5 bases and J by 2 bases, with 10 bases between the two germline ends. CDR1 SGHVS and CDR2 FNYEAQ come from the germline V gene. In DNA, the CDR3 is TGTGCCAGCAGCCAACAGGAGACCTATAATTCACCCCTCCACTTT. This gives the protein CASSQQETYNSPLHF.